The rows below give T cell receptor beta chains drawn from one sample of a study of T cell repertoires in cytomegalovirus infection. MiXCR was run by TCRdb on the reads, yielding one entry per CDR3 protein. The sample shows about 920,000 distinct CDR3 sequences, roughly a third of them seen only once. Which antigens these TCRs recognize remains unknown. Sequencing was performed on cultured CD8+ T cells from PBMCs, taken from culture after CMV antigen stimulation. These receptors were collected from a human donor in good health (CMV status not recorded). Some clones in this sample may be carry-over from other donors' samples. Each CDR3 is given with its conserved first and last residue. The D gene is left open where the match is weak. Clone size is given for some rows only: seen once, a few or many times, or a class if the clone is expanded.

>NA|TRBV12-3/TRBV12-4|TRBJ1-1|NA
TGTGCCAGCAGTTTTCGGGCATTGGGCACTGAAGCTTTCTTT
CASSFRALGTEAFF
>few|TRBV6-1|TRBJ2-3|TRBD2
TGTGCCAGCAGTGAAAAGGTAGCGGGGGGTACGCAGTATTTT
CASSEKVAGGTQYF
>few|TRBV7-9|TRBJ2-3|NA
TGTGCCAGCAGCTCTAATAACCCCGGTCTAGCGCACACAGATACGCAGTATTTT
CASSSNNPGLAHTDTQYF
>few|TRBV10-3|TRBJ2-3|TRBD2
TGTGCCATCAGGCTCTACCTTAGCGGGGGGAGCACAGATACGCAGTATTTT
CAIRLYLSGGSTDTQYF
>few|TRBV19|TRBJ2-7|NA
TGTGCCAGTAGTATCGGGCAGGTGAACGAGCAGTACTTC
CASSIGQVNEQYF
>NA|TRBV7-4|TRBJ2-7|TRBD2
TGTGCCAGCAGTCTTAGCGGGGCTCTCTACGAGCAGTACTTC
CASSLSGALYEQYF
>few|TRBV4-1|TRBJ2-2|NA
TGCGCCAGCAGCCAAAAGACGAACACCGGGGAGCTGTTTTTT
CASSQKTNTGELFF
>NA|TRBV7-3|TRBJ1-1|NA
TGTGCCAGCAGCAACCAACAGGATAAAGCTTTCTTT
CASSNQQDKAFF
>NA|TRBV27|TRBJ1-4|NA
TGTGCCAGCAGTTTATTGCCCTTGGGGGCTTATAATGAAAAACTGTTTTTT
CASSLLPLGAYNEKLFF
>NA|TRBV6-6|TRBJ2-2|NA
TGTGCCAGCAGCTCGGGGTCCTACACCGGGGAGCTGTTTTTT
CASSSGSYTGELFF
>NA|TRBV10-2|TRBJ2-3|NA
TGCGCCAGCAGTGAGTCGTTAGGGCCCTCGTACGGACCTTTCACAGATACGCAGTATTTT
CASSESLGPSYGPFTDTQYF
>few|TRBV15|TRBJ1-6|NA
TGTGCCACCAGCAGAGAAGCGACAGTTAATTCACCCCTCCACTTT
CATSREATVNSPLHF
>once|TRBV27|TRBJ1-5|TRBD1
TGTGCCAGCATAACCTACGCGACAGGGGTTCACCACTGGGGCAATCAGCCCCAGCATTTT
CASITYATGVHHWGNQPQHF
>NA|TRBV10-3|TRBJ2-5|TRBD2
TGTGCCGTCAGTGATTACCTAGCGGGGGGGCCAGAGACCCAGTACTTC
CAVSDYLAGGPETQYF
>NA|TRBV7-2|TRBJ2-7|NA
TGTACCAGCAGTCTACTAGATCGGGGCTACGAGCAGTACTTC
CTSSLLDRGYEQYF
>NA|TRBV19|TRBJ2-3|NA
TGTGCCAGTAAGGAGGGCCTCACAGATACGCAGTATTTT
CASKEGLTDTQYF
>NA|TRBV5-6|TRBJ2-1|TRBD2
TGTGCCAGCAGCTTGGGGGGGGGTTTCGCCGATGAGCAGTTCTTC
CASSLGGGFADEQFF
>few|TRBV6-1|TRBJ2-1|TRBD2
TGTGCCAGCAGCAAACTAGCGGGGAATGAGCAGTTCTTC
CASSKLAGNEQFF
>few|TRBV7-3|TRBJ2-1|TRBD2
TGTGCCAGCAGCCCCACGGGACTAGCTTACAATGAGCAGTTCTTC
CASSPTGLAYNEQFF
>few|TRBV27|TRBJ2-2|TRBD1
TGTGCCAGCACCTACAGGGGGGACGGGGAGCTGTTTTTT
CASTYRGDGELFF
>NA|TRBV7-9|TRBJ1-4|NA
TGTGCCAGCAGCCCTACAGTTGCAACTAATGAAAAACTGTTTTTT
CASSPTVATNEKLFF
>once|TRBV20-1|TRBJ1-3|NA
TGCAGTACTCAGACCAGTATCGGAAACACCATATATTTT
CSTQTSIGNTIYF
>once|TRBV9|TRBJ1-1|NA
TGTGCCAGCACCTCTGGGGGAAGCCTCGACAAGAACACTGAAGCTTTCTTT
CASTSGGSLDKNTEAFF
>NA|TRBV10-3|TRBJ2-5|TRBD2
TGTGCCATAAGACTAGCGGACCAAGAGACCCAGTACTTC
CAIRLADQETQYF
>few|TRBV6-5|TRBJ1-5|NA
TGTGCCAGCAGTTACGAAGGAAGACAGCCCCAGCATTTT
CASSYEGRQPQHF
>few|TRBV6-2/TRBV6-3|TRBJ2-4|TRBD1
TGTGCCAGCAGTTACCGGGACAGGGGAGCCAAAAACATTCAGTACTTC
CASSYRDRGAKNIQYF
>few|TRBV14|TRBJ2-2|NA
TGTGCCAGCAGCCGAATCGAACTAGCAAACACCGGGGAGCTGTTTTTT
CASSRIELANTGELFF
>few|TRBV14|TRBJ2-2|NA
TGTGCCAGCAGCCATACCGGGGGAGGTACCGGGGAGCTGTTTTTT
CASSHTGGGTGELFF
>NA|TRBV7-8|TRBJ2-5|NA
TGTGCCAGCAGCTTAGGAATGAAGTGGAGGAACCAAGAGACCCAGTACTTC
CASSLGMKWRNQETQYF
>NA|TRBV2|TRBJ2-2|NA
TGTGCCAGCAGCTACCTGGGGCGCACCGGGGAGCTGTTTTTT
CASSYLGRTGELFF
>NA|TRBV6-1|TRBJ2-2|NA
TGTGCCAGCAGTGAATTCGGGGCCTGGGAGCTGTTTTTT
CASSEFGAWELFF
>NA|TRBV4-1|TRBJ1-1|TRBD1
TGCGCCAGCAGCCAAGATCGGACAACAGGGGGGGCTTTCTTT
CASSQDRTTGGAFF
>few|TRBV12-3/TRBV12-4|TRBJ1-2|NA
TGTGCCAGCAGTCCGCGGGGCCACTATGGCTACACCTTC
CASSPRGHYGYTF
>many|TRBV7-6|TRBJ1-1|NA
TGTGCCAGCAGCTTAGCGCCAGGGCAGAGGGAGAACACTGAAGCTTTCTTT
CASSLAPGQRENTEAFF
>many|TRBV6-2/TRBV6-3|TRBJ2-1|NA
TGTGCCAGCAGTTACACCCCGCGGAATGAGCAGTTCTTC
CASSYTPRNEQFF
>few|TRBV28|TRBJ1-2|TRBD1
TGTGCCAGCAGTTTCCCGGACAGGGTGACGGGCTACACCTTC
CASSFPDRVTGYTF
>NA|TRBV12-3/TRBV12-4|TRBJ1-4|NA
TGTGCCAGCAGTTTCGAAGGTCAGGCTAATGAAAAACTGTTTTTT
CASSFEGQANEKLFF
>NA|TRBV9|TRBJ2-1|TRBD2
TGTGCCAGCAGCCGAGGGTCTAGCGGGCGCTACAATGAGCAGTTCTTC
CASSRGSSGRYNEQFF
>few|TRBV12-3/TRBV12-4|TRBJ2-1|NA
TGTGCCAGCCGAAAAATTGAGGGGCCCTACAATGAGCAGTTCTTC
CASRKIEGPYNEQFF
>many|TRBV7-2|TRBJ2-1|NA
TGTGCCAGCAGCTTTTCGGGGATTAGTAGTAATGAGCAGTTCTTC
CASSFSGISSNEQFF
>few|TRBV6-1|TRBJ2-5|NA
TGTGCCAGCAGTGATCTCCCAGGCCAAGAGACCCAGTACTTC
CASSDLPGQETQYF
>few|TRBV15|TRBJ1-6|TRBD1
TGTGCCACCAGCAGAGATCGGACAGGGAGGAATTCACCCCTCCACTTT
CATSRDRTGRNSPLHF
>many|TRBV6-1|TRBJ2-5|NA
TGTGCCAGCAGTGTTTCATGGCTTCAACAAGAGACCCAGTACTTC
CASSVSWLQQETQYF
>NA|TRBV12-3/TRBV12-4|TRBJ2-3|NA
TGTGCCAGCAGTTCGCCGAATGGGGAGGCCGATACGCAGTATTTT
CASSSPNGEADTQYF
>few|TRBV7-7|TRBJ2-3|NA
TGTGCTAGCAGCTTAGGGTCCGGGGTTGCAGATACGCAGTATTTT
CASSLGSGVADTQYF
>many|TRBV7-9|TRBJ1-5|TRBD1
TGTGCCAGCAGCTCCCGGACAGGGGGGTCAGATCAGCCCCAGCATTTT
CASSSRTGGSDQPQHF
>few|TRBV2|TRBJ2-4|TRBD1
TGTGCCACCCGGACAGGTTTAAACATTCAGTACTTC
CATRTGLNIQYF
>NA|TRBV28|TRBJ1-1|NA
TGTGCCAGCAGTCCTTTAATGGACCCCACTGAAGCTTTCTTT
CASSPLMDPTEAFF
>many|TRBV7-6|TRBJ2-1|NA
TGTGCCAGCAGCAGGACTGATGGTAGTGAGCAGTTCTTC
CASSRTDGSEQFF
>few|TRBV2|TRBJ1-2|NA
TGTGCCAGCCTTAACAGGAGGGAAGGCTACACCTTC
CASLNRREGYTF
>many|TRBV4-1|TRBJ2-1|NA
TGCGCCAGCAGCCAAGGATTGGGGAGCTCCTACAATGAGCAGTTCTTC
CASSQGLGSSYNEQFF
>many|TRBV6-5|TRBJ1-1|TRBD1
TGTGCCAGCAGTTACTGGGACAGAAACACTGAAGCTTTCTTT
CASSYWDRNTEAFF
>many|TRBV7-8|TRBJ1-1|NA
TGTGCCAGCAGCTTAGCCGCGGGTAGAGGCGACGCTTTCTTT
CASSLAAGRGDAFF
>few|TRBV20-1|TRBJ1-1|NA
TGCAGTGCTAGACGTGGAGCTTTCTTT
CSARRGAFF
>few|TRBV20-1|TRBJ2-5|TRBD2
TGCAGTGCAACTGGACTAGCCCACAGGGCGGGGGAGACCCAGTACTTC
CSATGLAHRAGETQYF
>few|TRBV7-8|TRBJ2-1|NA
TGTGCCAGCAGCTCCCCGGGGACGGGGGGCGTCCCTAACAATGAGCAGTTCTTC
CASSSPGTGGVPNNEQFF
>few|TRBV7-8|TRBJ2-3|TRBD2
TGTGCCAGCAGCCTCCGAAGCGGGGGGGTCACAGATACGCAGTATTTT
CASSLRSGGVTDTQYF
>NA|TRBV5-6|TRBJ2-1|TRBD1
TGTGCCAGCAGCTTGACGGGACAGAACTACAATGAGCAGTTCTTC
CASSLTGQNYNEQFF
>few|TRBV28|TRBJ2-5|NA
TGTGCCAGCAGTTTAGCCGGGTGGGAGACCCAGTACTTC
CASSLAGWETQYF